Listed here is a single T cell receptor (beta chain). The source of the sample is a study of blood T cell repertoires in COVID-19. The data were produced by immunoSEQ multiplex PCR, yet TCRdb's version contains in-frame clones alone and is incomplete. The sample includes about 250,000 clones, 81% of them seen just once. CDR1 and CDR2 (germline): SGHRS, YFSETQ. This CDR3 is built from 17 residues. V was clipped by 0 bases and J by 3 bases; unmatched bases: 3. This TCR was recovered from a woman at least 80 years old with acute or convalescent COVID-19. Sequencing was performed on peripheral blood. The rearrangement links TRBV5-1 to TRBJ2-3; 14 bases match TRBD2. CDR3 in amino acids: CASSLVGTSGSTDTQYF. The CDR3 region has the DNA TGCGCCAGCAGCTTGGTGGGGACTAGCGGGAGTACAGATACGCAGTATTTT.